This T cell receptor beta chain was retrieved from a study of shared clonotypes between healthy human individuals. Details on this clone: Its antigen remains unknown.

Measured with immunoSEQ multiplex PCR; TCRdb has only the in-frame clones, and not every one. The table includes 2.3 million or so clones, roughly 93% detected once. The germline V gene has CDR1 SEHNR and CDR2 FQNEAQ (reference sequence). CDR3 length equals 14 residues. Trimming took off 4 bases at V and 8 bases at J, with 17 bases between the two ends. Study conclusions and caveats: For naive CD4 cells, 5% to 6.5% of clonotypes were shared across a handful of donors.

The sequenced material came from naive CD4+ T cells from PBMCs. Subset given: CD45RA+ positively selected. The chain recombines TRBV7-9 with TRBJ1-2, with TRBD1 as a possible D gene (5 bases). The sequence came from a man aged 18-30 years in good health. Some clones in this sample may be carry-over from other donors' samples. CDR3 nucleotide sequence: TGTGCCAGCAGCTCGCTCGGGGCCACGCGGGGCTACACCTTC. Amino acid sequence: CASSSLGATRGYTF.